Listed below are T cell receptor beta chains from one sample, sequenced in a study of early T cells in non-severe SARS-CoV-2 infection. Each CDR3 protein gets one entry after TCRdb re-called the 5' RACE reads with MiXCR. Among 65,000 to 80,000 distinct CDR3 sequences, roughly 13% were seen once, and the ten largest hold approximately 1%. Source material: whole blood. The receptors were gathered from an adult who was a healthcare worker with PCR-confirmed SARS-CoV-2 infection or an uninfected control (not recorded which). Both conserved end residues are part of each CDR3. A D gene is named only where the DNA matches it firmly. Some rows mark clone size as missing; the rest say once, few, many or name a class of expanded clone.

>-|few|TRBV28|TRBJ2-7
TGTGCCAGCAGGACCATATCAGGTTCACTCCCCTACGAGCAGTACTTC
CASRTISGSLPYEQYF
>-|few|TRBV28|TRBJ2-1
TGTGCCAGCAGGCCTACCCAAGACCCGCCGTTCTTC
CASRPTQDPPFF
>TRBD1|few|TRBV2|TRBJ2-7
TGTGCCAGCAGTGACAGGGGGCAGGAGCAGTACTTC
CASSDRGQEQYF
>TRBD2|many|TRBV14|TRBJ2-5
TGTGCCAGCAGCCAGGTGGCGGGGGGCCGAGAGACCCAGTACTTC
CASSQVAGGRETQYF
>-|many|TRBV2|TRBJ2-2
TGTGCCAGCGACAGTTTATCCGGGGAGCTGTTTTTT
CASDSLSGELFF
>-|-|TRBV12-3/TRBV12-4|TRBJ1-5
TGTGCCAGCAGTGCGGGACTTGGGAGCAATCAGCCCCAGCATTTT
CASSAGLGSNQPQHF
>TRBD1|many|TRBV28|TRBJ2-7
TGTGCCAGCAGTCCAATTAGGGACAGCTCCTACGAGCAGTACTTC
CASSPIRDSSYEQYF
>TRBD1|-|TRBV5-1|TRBJ1-1
TGCGCCAGCAGCTTGGCCGGGACAGTTTCTGAAGCTTTCTTT
CASSLAGTVSEAFF
>-|few|TRBV6-5|TRBJ2-6
TGTGCCAGCACCCCGAGAAGCTCTGGGGCCAACGTCCTGACTTTC
CASTPRSSGANVLTF
>-|many|TRBV29-1|TRBJ1-2
TGCAGCGTTGTAGGCGACTATGGCTACACCTTC
CSVVGDYGYTF